Listed below are T cell receptor beta chains from one sample, sequenced in a study of blood T cell repertoires in COVID-19. The method was immunoSEQ multiplex PCR; TCRdb's version includes in-frame clones alone and lacks a portion of them. Of 110,000 to 150,000 clones listed, approximately 80% were seen once; the top ten hold around 5%. What was sequenced was peripheral blood. These receptors were taken from a woman aged 45-65 years with acute or convalescent COVID-19. Both conserved end residues are part of each CDR3. The D gene is left open where the match is weak. The size of a clone is reported for some rows only, either as once, few or many, or as a class for expanded clones.

abundance	v_gene	j_gene	d_gene	CDR3nt	CDR3aa
-	TRBV6-5	TRBJ1-1	-	TGTGCCAGCAGTTACGGGGGGATGAACACTGAAGCTTTCTTT	CASSYGGMNTEAFF
-	TRBV3-1/TRBV3-2	TRBJ2-7	TRBD1	TGTGCCAGCAGCCCCCGACAGGGTCCTTTCTACGAGCAGTACTTC	CASSPRQGPFYEQYF
once	TRBV18	TRBJ1-2	TRBD1	TGTGCCAGCTCACCTGGCCCGGACAGGGGTTTCGATGGCTACACCTTC	CASSPGPDRGFDGYTF
once	TRBV19	TRBJ2-1	TRBD2	TGTGCCAGCAATTCCAGACTAGCGGGGGCCACTTCGTCCAATGAGCAGTTCTTC	CASNSRLAGATSSNEQFF
-	TRBV9	TRBJ2-1	TRBD1	TGTGCCAGCAGCCCCAGAGGGGGCCCTAACAATGAGCAGTTCTTC	CASSPRGGPNNEQFF
once	TRBV27	TRBJ1-2	-	TGTGCCACTAAACGATCGCTAGGGGTCTATGGCTACACCTTC	CATKRSLGVYGYTF
-	TRBV28	TRBJ2-7	-	TGTGCCAGCACCTCTTGGCCTGAGCAGTACTTC	CASTSWPEQYF
-	TRBV28	TRBJ1-5	TRBD1	TGTGCCAGCAGTTCAGGACAGGGTGGCGAGCCCCAGCATTTT	CASSSGQGGEPQHF
-	TRBV19	TRBJ2-2	-	TGTGCCAGTAGTTCAAATGGGGGGGGCGCCACCGGGGAGCTGTTTTTT	CASSSNGGGATGELFF
few	TRBV7-9	TRBJ1-1	TRBD1	TGTGCCACAGGGGGGTCTCAGAACACTGAAGCTTTCTTT	CATGGSQNTEAFF
-	TRBV7-9	TRBJ2-2	-	TGTGCCAGCAGCTCAGAAGCCGGGGAGCTGTTTTTT	CASSSEAGELFF
once	TRBV5-5	TRBJ2-5	-	TGTGCCAGCAGCTCCGACTCCTTACAAGAGACCCAGTACTTC	CASSSDSLQETQYF
-	TRBV4-2	TRBJ2-3	-	TGTGCCAGCAGCCAAGGGGTAGCGGAGATCACAGATACGCAGTATTTT	CASSQGVAEITDTQYF
-	TRBV20-1	TRBJ1-1	-	TGCAGTGTAGCGGGGGACACTGAAGCTTTCTTT	CSVAGDTEAFF
-	TRBV9	TRBJ2-1	TRBD2	TGTGCCAGCAGCCCCCCCGGACTAGCGGGGGACGAGCAGTTCTTC	CASSPPGLAGDEQFF